This T cell receptor (beta chain) stems from a study of T-cell reconstitution after alpha-beta-depleted transplantation in children. Notes on the study in general: In patients about two months after transplant, alpha-beta T cells reportedly arose from several hundred expanded graft clones. Certain patients had high TCRbeta diversity at day 60, and it came from recipient T cells and thymic progenitors that survived. From newly produced T cells came most of the T-cell counts and diversity one year after transplant.

This clonotype came up a few times. Its antigen remains unidentified. Library preparation (for TCRbeta) was performed with unique molecular identifiers. One entry per CDR3 protein, called by TCRdb with MiXCR from the PCR reads. The top ten hold around 4.8% of the sample, which has approximately 270,000 distinct CDR3 sequences, about 24% seen once. V was trimmed by 5 bases and J by 5 bases, leaving 16 bases between them. The CDR3 spans 14 residues. CDR1 is MDHEN, CDR2 SYDVKM, per germline. The sequence was collected from a female patient aged 2-10 years who had a stem cell transplant for congenital amegakaryocytic thrombocytopenia, so the T cells may come from the graft donor. J is TRBJ2-7 and V is TRBV28; TRBD2 is a possible D gene (7 bases). The source was PBMCs, mostly from graft donor cells, collected 360 days after TCRalphabeta/CD19-depleted stem cell transplant. CDR3 DNA: TGTGCCAGCAGTCGGGGGAGGGGGGTCCACGAGCAGTACTTC. As protein: CASSRGRGVHEQYF.